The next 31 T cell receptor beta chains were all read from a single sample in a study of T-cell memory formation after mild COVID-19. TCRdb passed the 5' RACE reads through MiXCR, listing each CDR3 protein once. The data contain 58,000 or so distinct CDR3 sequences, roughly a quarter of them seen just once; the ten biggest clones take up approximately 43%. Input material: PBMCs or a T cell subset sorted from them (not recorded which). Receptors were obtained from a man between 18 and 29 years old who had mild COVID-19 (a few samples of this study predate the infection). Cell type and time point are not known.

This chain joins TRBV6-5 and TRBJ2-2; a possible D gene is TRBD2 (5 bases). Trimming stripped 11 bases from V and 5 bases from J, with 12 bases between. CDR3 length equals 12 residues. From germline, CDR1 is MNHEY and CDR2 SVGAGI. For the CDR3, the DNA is TGTGCCGCCCAAGAGGGAACCGGGGAGCTGTTTTTT. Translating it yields CAAQEGTGELFF.

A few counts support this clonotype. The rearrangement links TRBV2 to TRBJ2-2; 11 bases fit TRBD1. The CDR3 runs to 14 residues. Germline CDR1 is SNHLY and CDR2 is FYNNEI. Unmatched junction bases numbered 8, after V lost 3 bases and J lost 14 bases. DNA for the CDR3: TGTGCCAGCAGTGAGGGGACAGGGGGTGTGTTACTGTTTTTT. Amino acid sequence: CASSEGTGGVLLFF.

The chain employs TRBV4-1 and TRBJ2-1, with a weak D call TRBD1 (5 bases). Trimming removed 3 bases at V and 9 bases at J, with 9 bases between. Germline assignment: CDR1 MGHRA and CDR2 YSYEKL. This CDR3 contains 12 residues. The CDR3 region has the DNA TGCGCCAGCAGCCACGACAGTCTTGAGCAGTTCTTC. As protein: CASSHDSLEQFF.

Written as DNA, the CDR3 is TGTGCCAGCAGTTATACAGGGCACACTGAAGCTTTCTTT. Protein product: CASSYTGHTEAFF. This rearrangement joins TRBV6-5 to TRBJ1-1; maybe TRBD1 (6 bases). The CDR3 spans 13 residues. Germline V gives CDR1 MNHEY, CDR2 SVGAGI. Trimming stripped 3 bases from V and 3 bases from J, with 8 bases between.

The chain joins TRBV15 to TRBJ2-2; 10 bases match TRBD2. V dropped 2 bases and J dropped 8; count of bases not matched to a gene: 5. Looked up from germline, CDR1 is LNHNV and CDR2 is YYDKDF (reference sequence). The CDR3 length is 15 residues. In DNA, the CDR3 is TGTGCCACCAGCAGACTAGCGGGGGATTCTGGGGAGCTGTTTTTT. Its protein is CATSRLAGDSGELFF.

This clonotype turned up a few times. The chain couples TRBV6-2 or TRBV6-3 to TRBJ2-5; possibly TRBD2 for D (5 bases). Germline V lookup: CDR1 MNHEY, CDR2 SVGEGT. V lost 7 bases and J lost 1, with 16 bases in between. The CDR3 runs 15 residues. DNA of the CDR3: TGTGCCAGCACCGCATGGGGTCGGGGCCAAGAGACCCAGTACTTC. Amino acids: CASTAWGRGQETQYF.

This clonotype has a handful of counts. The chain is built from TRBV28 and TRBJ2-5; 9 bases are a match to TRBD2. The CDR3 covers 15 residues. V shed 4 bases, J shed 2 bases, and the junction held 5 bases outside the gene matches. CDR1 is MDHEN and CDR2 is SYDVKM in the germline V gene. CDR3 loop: CASSSLLAGQETQYF. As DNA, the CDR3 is TGTGCCAGCAGTTCTTTACTAGCGGGTCAAGAGACCCAGTACTTC.

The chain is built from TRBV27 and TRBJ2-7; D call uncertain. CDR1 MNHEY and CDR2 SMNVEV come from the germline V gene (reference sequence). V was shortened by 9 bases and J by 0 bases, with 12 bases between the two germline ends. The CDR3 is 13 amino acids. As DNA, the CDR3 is TGTGCCAGTAAGGATCTCTCCTCCTACGAGCAGTACTTC. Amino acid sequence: CASKDLSSYEQYF.

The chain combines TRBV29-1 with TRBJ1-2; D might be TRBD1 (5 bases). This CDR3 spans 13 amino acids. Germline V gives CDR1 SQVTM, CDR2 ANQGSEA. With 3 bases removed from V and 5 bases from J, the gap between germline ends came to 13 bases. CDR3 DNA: TGCAGCGTTGATCGGGACGGTGCATATGGCTACACCTTC. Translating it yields CSVDRDGAYGYTF. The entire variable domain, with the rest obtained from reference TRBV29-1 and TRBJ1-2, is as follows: SAVISQKPSRDICQRGTSLTIQCQVDSQVTMMFWYRQQPGQSLTLIATANQGSEATYESGFVIDKFPISRPNLTFSTLTVSNMSPEDSSIYLCSVDRDGAYGYTFGSGTRLTVV.

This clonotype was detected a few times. This CDR3 reads CASSPYRGLIGYEQYF. DNA for the CDR3: TGCGCCAGCAGCCCCTACAGGGGATTGATCGGCTACGAGCAGTACTTC. The chain joins TRBV5-1 to TRBJ2-7, with 7 bases identical to TRBD1. The CDR3 covers 16 residues. From germline, CDR1 is SGHRS and CDR2 YFSETQ. Trimming took 4 bases from V and 3 from J; bases not matched to a gene: 13. The full variable domain, with the rest looked up from reference TRBV5-1 and TRBJ2-7, is KAGVTQTPRYLIKTRGQQVTLSCSPISGHRSVSWYQQTPGQGLQFLFEYFSETQRNKGNFPGRFSGRQFSNSRSEMNVSTLELGDSALYLCASSPYRGLIGYEQYFGPGTRLTVT.

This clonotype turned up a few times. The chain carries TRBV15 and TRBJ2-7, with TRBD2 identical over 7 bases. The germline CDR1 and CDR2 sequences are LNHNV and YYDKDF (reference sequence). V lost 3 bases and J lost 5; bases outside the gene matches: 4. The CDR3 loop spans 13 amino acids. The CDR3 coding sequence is TGTGCCACCAGCAGCGACCGGGGGGACGAGCAGTACTTC. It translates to CATSSDRGDEQYF.

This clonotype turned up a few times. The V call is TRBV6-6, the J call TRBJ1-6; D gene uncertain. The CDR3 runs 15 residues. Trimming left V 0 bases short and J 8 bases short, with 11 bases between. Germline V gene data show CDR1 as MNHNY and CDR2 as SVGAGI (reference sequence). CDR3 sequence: CASSYSIREDSPLHF. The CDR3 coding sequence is TGTGCCAGCAGTTACTCGATTAGGGAGGATTCACCCCTCCACTTT.

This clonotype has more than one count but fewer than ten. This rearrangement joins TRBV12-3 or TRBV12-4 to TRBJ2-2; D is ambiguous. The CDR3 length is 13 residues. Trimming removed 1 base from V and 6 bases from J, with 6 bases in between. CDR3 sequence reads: CASSLGRPGELFF. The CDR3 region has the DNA TGTGCCAGCAGTTTAGGACGGCCCGGGGAGCTGTTTTTT.

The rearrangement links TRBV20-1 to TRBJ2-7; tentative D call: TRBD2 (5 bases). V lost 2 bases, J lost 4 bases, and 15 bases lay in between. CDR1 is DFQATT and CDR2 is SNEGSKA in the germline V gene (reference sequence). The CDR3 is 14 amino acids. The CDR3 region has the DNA TGCAGTGCTAGATCGCAGGAGCGGAGGTACGAGCAGTACTTC. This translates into CSARSQERRYEQYF.

CDR3 sequence reads: CASSEWDGVPGNTIYF. In DNA form, the CDR3 reads TGTGCCAGCAGTGAATGGGACGGGGTGCCTGGAAACACCATATATTTT. The V call is TRBV25-1, the J call TRBJ1-3, with D perhaps matching TRBD1 (5 bases). Germline loops: CDR1 MGHDK, CDR2 SYGVNS. The CDR3 consists of 16 residues. V lost 1 base to trimming and J lost 2 bases, with 12 bases between them. Looking up the rest from reference TRBV25-1 and TRBJ1-3 gives the full variable domain: EADIYQTPRYLVIGTGKKITLECSQTMGHDKMYWYQQDPGMELHLIHYSYGVNSTEKGDLSSESTVSRIRTEHFPLTLESARPSHTSQYLCASSEWDGVPGNTIYFGEGSWLTVV.

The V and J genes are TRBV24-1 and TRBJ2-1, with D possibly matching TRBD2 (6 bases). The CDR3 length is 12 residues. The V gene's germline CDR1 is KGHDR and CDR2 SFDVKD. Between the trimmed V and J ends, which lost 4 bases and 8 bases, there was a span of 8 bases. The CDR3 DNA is TGTGCCACCAGTGAGGGAGGCGATGAGCAGTTCTTC. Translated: CATSEGGDEQFF.

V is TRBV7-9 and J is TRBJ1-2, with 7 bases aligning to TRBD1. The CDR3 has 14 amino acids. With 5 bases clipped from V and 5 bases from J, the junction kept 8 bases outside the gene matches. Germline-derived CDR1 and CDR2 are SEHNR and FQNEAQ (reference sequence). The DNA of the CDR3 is TGTGCCAGCAGCAAGACAGGGATGAATTATGGCTACACCTTC. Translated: CASSKTGMNYGYTF.

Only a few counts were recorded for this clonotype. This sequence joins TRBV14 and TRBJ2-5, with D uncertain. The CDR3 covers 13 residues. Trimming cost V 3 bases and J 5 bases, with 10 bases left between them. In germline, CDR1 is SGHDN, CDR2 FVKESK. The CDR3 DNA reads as TGTGCCAGCAGCCATTGGGGTGGGGAGACCCAGTACTTC. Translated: CASSHWGGETQYF.

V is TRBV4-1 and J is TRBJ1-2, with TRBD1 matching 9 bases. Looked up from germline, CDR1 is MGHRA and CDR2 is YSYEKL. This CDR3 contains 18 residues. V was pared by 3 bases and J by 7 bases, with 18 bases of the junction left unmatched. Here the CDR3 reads CASSHSRSPRTGEGGYTF. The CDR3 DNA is TGCGCCAGCAGCCATTCCCGATCACCAAGGACAGGGGAGGGTGGCTACACCTTC.

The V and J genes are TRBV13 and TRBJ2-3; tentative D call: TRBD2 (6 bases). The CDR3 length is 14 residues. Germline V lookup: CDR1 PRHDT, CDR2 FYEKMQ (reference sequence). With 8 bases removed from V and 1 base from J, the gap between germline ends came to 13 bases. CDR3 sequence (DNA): TGTGCCAGCGGCTGGGGACTGGGCACAGATACGCAGTATTTT. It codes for CASGWGLGTDTQYF.

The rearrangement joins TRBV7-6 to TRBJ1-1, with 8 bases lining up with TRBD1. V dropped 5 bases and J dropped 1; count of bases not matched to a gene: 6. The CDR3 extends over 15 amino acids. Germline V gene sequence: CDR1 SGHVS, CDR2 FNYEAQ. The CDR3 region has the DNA TGTGCCAGCAGCGCCTGGACAGGGACGAACACTGAAGCTTTCTTT. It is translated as CASSAWTGTNTEAFF.

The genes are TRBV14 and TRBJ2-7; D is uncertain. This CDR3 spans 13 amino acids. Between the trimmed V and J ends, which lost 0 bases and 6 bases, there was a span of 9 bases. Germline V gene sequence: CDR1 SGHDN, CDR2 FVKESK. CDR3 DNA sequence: TGTGCCAGCAGCCAAGAGGTGGACGGCGAGCAGTACGTC. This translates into CASSQEVDGEQYV.

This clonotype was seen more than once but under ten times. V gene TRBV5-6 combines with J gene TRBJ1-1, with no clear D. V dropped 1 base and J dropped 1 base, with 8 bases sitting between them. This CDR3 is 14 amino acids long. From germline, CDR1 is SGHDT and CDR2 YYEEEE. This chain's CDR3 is CASSLYQPNTEAFF. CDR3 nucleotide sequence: TGTGCCAGCAGCTTGTACCAACCGAACACTGAAGCTTTCTTT.

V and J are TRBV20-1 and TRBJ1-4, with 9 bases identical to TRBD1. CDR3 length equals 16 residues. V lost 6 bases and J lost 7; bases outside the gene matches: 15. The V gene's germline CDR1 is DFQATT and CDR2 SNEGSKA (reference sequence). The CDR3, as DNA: TGCAGTGCCCGGGACAGGGCTCGTCTCGGATTTGAAAAACTGTTTTTT. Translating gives CSARDRARLGFEKLFF.

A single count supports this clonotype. Here the CDR3 DNA reads TGTGCCAGCAGTTACCCGGTGACAGGGGGGCCCGAGCAGTACTTC. This sequence encodes CASSYPVTGGPEQYF. V gene TRBV6-2 or TRBV6-3 combines with J gene TRBJ2-7; 9 positions agree with TRBD1. The CDR3 consists of 15 residues. Germline V gene sequence: CDR1 MNHEY, CDR2 SVGEGT. With 2 bases clipped from V and 6 bases from J, the junction kept 8 bases outside the gene matches.

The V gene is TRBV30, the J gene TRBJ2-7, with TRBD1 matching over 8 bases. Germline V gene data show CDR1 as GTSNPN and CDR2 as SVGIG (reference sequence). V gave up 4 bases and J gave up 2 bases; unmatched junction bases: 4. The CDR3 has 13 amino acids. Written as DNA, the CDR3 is TGTGCCTGGAATGGGGACAGGACCTACGAGCAGTACTTC. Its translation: CAWNGDRTYEQYF.

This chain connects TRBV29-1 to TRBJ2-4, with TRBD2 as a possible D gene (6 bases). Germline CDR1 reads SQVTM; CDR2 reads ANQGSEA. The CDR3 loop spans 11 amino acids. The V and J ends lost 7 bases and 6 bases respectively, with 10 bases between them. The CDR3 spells CSAQGGNIQYF. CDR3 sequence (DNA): TGCAGCGCCCAGGGAGGAAACATTCAGTACTTC.

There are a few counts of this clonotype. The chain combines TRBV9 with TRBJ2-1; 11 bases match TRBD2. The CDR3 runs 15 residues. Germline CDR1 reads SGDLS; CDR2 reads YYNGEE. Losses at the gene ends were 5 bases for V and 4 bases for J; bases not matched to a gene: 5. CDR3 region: CASSGTSGVYNEQFF. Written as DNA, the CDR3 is TGTGCCAGCAGTGGGACTAGCGGCGTATACAATGAGCAGTTCTTC.

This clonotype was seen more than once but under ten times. The CDR3, as DNA: TGTGCCAGCAGCCCCAGGGGCACCCTCTATGGCTACACCTTC. Amino acids: CASSPRGTLYGYTF. The genes are TRBV9 and TRBJ1-2; the D gene is possibly TRBD1 (6 bases). The CDR3 extends over 14 amino acids. Trimming shortened V by 4 bases and J by 4 bases, and 14 bases separated the two germline ends. Germline V gene data show CDR1 as SGDLS and CDR2 as YYNGEE.

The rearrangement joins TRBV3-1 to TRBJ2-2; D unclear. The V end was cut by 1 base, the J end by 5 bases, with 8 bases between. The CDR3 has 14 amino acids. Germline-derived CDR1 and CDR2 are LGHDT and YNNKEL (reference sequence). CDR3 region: CASSQVLRTGELFF. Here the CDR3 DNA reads TGTGCCAGCAGCCAAGTATTGCGGACCGGGGAGCTGTTTTTT.

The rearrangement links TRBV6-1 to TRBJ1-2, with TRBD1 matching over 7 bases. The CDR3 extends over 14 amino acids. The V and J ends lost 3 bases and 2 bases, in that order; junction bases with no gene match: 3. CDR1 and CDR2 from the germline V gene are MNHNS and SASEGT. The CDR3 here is CASSDQTGNYGYTF. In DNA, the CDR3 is TGTGCCAGCAGTGACCAGACAGGGAACTATGGCTACACCTTC.